This T cell receptor beta chain was captured in a study of TIL therapy for anti-PD-1-resistant metastatic lung cancer. Study-level information: Median tumor PD-L1 proportion score was 5% to 7%. By whole-exome sequencing, median non-synonymous tumor mutation burden was less than 1.8 mutations per megabase.

Time point denoted: pre-treatment sample, taken before nivolumab and TIL therapy. The immunoSEQ assay was v3. Sequencing depth was around 1.9 million read pairs for survey level, roughly 4.5-6 million for deep. Sequencing was performed with immunoSEQ multiplex PCR; in TCRdb, only in-frame clones are kept and a portion is missing. The profile shows tens of thousands of clones, 73% of them singletons. The sample consisted of blood, taken at baseline. This TCR came from a person aged 25-80 years with non-small cell lung cancer.

CDR3 residues: CSVVRTNNYGYTF. For the CDR3, the DNA is TGCAGCGTTGTACGAACAAATAACTATGGCTACACCTTC. V usage is TRBV29-1 and J usage is TRBJ1-2; D is undetermined. This CDR3 is built from 13 residues. V was pared by 4 bases and J by 1 base, with 10 bases between. Germline loops: CDR1 SQVTM, CDR2 ANQGSEA.